This TCR beta chain was observed in a study of technical replicates of blood from a few donors. Germline loops: CDR1 SEHNR, CDR2 FQNEAQ (reference sequence). There are 14 residues in the CDR3. The ends lost 3 bases at V and 6 bases at J; junction bases unmatched: 4. Here immunoSEQ multiplex PCR was the method, and the copy in TCRdb shows in-frame clones only, minus some. The sample includes approximately 60,000 clones, 70% to 90% of them seen just once. The chain combines TRBV7-9 with TRBJ2-7, with 11 bases identical to TRBD1. The sequenced material came from PBMCs. This TCR derives from a human donor in good health. Some clones in this sample may be carry-over from other donors' samples. CDR3 region: CASSFLGTGGEQYF. CDR3 nucleotide sequence: TGTGCCAGCAGCTTCCTCGGGACAGGGGGCGAGCAGTACTTC.